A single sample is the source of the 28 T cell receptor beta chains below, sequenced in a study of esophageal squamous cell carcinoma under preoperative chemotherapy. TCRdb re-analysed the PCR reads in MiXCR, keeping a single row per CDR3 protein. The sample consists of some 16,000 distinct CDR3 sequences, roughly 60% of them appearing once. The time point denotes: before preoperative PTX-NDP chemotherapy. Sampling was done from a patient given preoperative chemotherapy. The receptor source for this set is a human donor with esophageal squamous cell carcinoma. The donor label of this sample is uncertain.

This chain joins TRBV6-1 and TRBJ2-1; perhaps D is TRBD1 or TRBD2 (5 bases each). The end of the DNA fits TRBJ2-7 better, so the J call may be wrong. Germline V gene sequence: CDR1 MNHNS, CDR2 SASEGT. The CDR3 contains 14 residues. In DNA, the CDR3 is TGTGCCAGCGGCTGGTTAAGGACACGAGGGGAGCAGTACTTC. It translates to CASGWLRTRGEQYF.

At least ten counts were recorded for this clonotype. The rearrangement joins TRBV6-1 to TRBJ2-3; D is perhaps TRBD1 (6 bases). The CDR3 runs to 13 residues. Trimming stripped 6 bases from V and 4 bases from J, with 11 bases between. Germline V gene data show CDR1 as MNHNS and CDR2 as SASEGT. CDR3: CASSVGGPDTQYF. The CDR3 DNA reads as TGTGCCAGCAGCGTAGGGGGTCCAGATACGCAGTATTTT.

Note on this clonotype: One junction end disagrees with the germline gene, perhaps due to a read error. CDR3 bases: TGTGCCAGCGGGGGTTTAGCGGCGCGGGCCAACGTGCTGTATTTC. Protein: CASGGLAARANVLYF. The chain couples TRBV6-1 to TRBJ2-6, with D possibly matching TRBD2 (6 bases). CDR1 is MNHNS and CDR2 is SASEGT in the germline V gene. This CDR3 is built from 15 residues.

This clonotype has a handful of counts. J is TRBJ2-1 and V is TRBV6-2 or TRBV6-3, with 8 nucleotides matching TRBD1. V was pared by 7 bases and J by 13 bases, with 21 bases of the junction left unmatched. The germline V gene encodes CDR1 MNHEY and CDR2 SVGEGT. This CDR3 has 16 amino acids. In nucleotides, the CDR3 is TGTGCCAGCACCCACCGGACAGGGCGACTCCAAGAGACCCAGTTCTTC. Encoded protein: CASTHRTGRLQETQFF.

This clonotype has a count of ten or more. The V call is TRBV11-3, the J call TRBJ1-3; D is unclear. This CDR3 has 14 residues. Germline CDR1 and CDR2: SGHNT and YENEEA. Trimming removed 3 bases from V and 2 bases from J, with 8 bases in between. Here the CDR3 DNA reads TGTGCCAGCAGCTTGCGAGGGACTGGAAACACCATATATTTT. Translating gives CASSLRGTGNTIYF. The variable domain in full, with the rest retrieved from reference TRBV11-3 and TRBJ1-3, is EAGVVQSPRYKIIEKKQPVAFWCNPISGHNTLYWYLQNLGQGPELLIRYENEEAVDDSQLPKDRFSAERLKGVDSTLKIQPAELGDSAVYLCASSLRGTGNTIYFGEGSWLTVV.

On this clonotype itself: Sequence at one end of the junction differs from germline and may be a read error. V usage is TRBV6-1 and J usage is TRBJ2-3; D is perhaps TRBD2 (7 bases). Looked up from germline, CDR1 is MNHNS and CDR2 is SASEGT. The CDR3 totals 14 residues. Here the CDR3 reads CASPGGGDKETQYF. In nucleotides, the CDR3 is TGTGCGAGCCCTGGGGGGGGGGACAAAGAGACGCAGTATTTC.

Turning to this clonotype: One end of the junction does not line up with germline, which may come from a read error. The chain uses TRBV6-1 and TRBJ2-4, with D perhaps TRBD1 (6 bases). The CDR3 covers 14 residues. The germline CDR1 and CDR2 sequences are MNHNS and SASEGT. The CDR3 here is CASRGTAGANVQTF. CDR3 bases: TGTGCCAGCAGGGGGACCGCAGGGGCAAACGTTCAGACCTTC.

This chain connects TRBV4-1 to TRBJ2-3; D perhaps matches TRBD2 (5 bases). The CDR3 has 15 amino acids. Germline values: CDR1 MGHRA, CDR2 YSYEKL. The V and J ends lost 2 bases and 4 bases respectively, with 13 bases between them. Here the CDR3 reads CASSQRSDGADTQYF. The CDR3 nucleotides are TGCGCCAGCAGCCAACGGAGCGACGGGGCAGATACGCAGTATTTT.

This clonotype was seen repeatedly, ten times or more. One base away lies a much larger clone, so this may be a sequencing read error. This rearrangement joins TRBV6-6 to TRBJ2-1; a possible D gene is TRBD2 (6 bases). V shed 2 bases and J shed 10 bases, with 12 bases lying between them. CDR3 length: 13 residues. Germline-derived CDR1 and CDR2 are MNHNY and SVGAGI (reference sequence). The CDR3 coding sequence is TGTGCCAGCAGTTACACGGGAGACTACGAGCAGTTCTTC. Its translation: CASSYTGDYEQFF.

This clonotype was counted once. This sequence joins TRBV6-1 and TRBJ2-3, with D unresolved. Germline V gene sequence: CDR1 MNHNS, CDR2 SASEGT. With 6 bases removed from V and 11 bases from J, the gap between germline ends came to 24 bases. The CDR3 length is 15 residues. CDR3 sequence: CASRTGEVGTEEQYF. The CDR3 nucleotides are TGTGCCAGCAGAACCGGAGAGGTGGGCACAGAGGAGCAGTATTTT.

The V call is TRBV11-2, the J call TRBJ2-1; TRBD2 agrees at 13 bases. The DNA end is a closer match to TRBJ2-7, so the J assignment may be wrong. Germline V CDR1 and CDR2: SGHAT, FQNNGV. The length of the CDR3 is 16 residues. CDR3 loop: CASSPPGLAGLYEQYF. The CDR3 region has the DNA TGTGCCAGCAGCCCGCCGGGACTAGCGGGATTGTACGAGCAGTACTTC.

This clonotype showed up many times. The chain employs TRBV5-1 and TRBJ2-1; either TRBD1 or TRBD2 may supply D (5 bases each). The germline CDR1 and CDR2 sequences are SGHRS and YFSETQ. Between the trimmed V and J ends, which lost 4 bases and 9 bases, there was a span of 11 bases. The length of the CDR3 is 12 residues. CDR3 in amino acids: CASSPGPIEQFF. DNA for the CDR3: TGCGCCAGCAGCCCGGGACCCATTGAGCAGTTCTTC.

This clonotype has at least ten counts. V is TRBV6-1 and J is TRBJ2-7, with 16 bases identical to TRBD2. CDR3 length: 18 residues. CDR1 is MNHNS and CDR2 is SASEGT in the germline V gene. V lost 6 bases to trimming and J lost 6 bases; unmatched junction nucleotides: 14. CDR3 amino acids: CASSLTGLAGGSRVEQYF. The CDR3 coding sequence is TGTGCCAGCAGCCTAACGGGACTAGCGGGAGGGTCTCGGGTCGAGCAGTACTTC.

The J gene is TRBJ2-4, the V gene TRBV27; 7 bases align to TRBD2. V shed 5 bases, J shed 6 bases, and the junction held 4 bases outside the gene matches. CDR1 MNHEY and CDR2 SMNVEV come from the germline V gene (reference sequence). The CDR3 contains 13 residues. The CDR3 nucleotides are TGTGCCAGCAGTCCCGGGGGGACAAACATTCAGTACTTC. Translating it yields CASSPGGTNIQYF.

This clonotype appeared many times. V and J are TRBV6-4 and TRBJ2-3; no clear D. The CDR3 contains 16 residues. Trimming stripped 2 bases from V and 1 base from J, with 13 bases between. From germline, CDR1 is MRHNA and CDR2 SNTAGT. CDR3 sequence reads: CASSDGKSDGTDTQYF. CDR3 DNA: TGTGCCAGCAGTGACGGAAAGTCCGACGGCACAGATACGCAGTATTTT.

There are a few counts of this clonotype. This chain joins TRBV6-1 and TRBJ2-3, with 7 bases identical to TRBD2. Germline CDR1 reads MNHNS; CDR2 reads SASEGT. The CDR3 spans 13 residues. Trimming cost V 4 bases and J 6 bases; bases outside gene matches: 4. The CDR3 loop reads CASSGKTSDTQYF. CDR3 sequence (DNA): TGTGCCAGCAGTGGCAAGACTAGCGATACGCAGTATTTT.

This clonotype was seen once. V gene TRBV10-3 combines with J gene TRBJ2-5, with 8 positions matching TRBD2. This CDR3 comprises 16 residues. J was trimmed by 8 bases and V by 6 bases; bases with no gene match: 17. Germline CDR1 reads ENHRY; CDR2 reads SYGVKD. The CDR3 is CAIRGIGSGGRDTQYF. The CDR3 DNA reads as TGTGCCATCAGGGGGATCGGGAGCGGGGGCCGAGATACCCAGTACTTC.

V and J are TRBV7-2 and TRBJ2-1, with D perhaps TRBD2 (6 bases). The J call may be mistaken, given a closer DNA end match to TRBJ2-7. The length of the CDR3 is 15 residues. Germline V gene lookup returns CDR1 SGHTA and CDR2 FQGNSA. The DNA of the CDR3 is TGTGCCAGCAGCTTAGATGGCGGGGCCTACAATGAGCAGTACTTC. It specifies CASSLDGGAYNEQYF.

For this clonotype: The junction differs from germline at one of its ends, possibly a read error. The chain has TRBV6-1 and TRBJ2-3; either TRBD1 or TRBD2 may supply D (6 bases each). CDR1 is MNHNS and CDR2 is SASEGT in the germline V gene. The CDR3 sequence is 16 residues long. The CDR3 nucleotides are TGTGCCAGCAGGGGGAACGGGGGCCACGACCCAGATACGCAGTATTTC. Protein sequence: CASRGNGGHDPDTQYF.

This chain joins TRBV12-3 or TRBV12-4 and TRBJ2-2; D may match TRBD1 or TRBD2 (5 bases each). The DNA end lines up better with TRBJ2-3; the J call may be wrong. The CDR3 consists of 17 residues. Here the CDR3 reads CASVRGRGHVNTGEQYF. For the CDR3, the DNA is TGTGCCAGCGTACGGGGCCGCGGGCATGTGAACACCGGGGAGCAGTATTTT.

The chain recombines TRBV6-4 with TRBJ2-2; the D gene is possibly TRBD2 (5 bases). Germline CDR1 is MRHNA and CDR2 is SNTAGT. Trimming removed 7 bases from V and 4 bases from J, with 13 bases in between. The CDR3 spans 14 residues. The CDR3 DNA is TGTGCCAGCACCCCTAGCCCGAGCACCGGGGAGCTGTTTTTT. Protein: CASTPSPSTGELFF.

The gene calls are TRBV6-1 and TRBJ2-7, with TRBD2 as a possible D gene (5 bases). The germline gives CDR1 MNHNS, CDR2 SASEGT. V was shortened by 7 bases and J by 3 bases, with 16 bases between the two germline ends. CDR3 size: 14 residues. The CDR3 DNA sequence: TGTGCCAGCAATGCTGGAGGCTTCGGCTACGAGCAGTACTTC. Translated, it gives CASNAGGFGYEQYF.

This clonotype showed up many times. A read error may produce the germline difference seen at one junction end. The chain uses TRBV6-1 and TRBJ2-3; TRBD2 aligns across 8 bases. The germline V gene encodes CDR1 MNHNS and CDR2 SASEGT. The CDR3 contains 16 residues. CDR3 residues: CASGGNGGGGAETQYF. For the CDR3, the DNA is TGTGCCAGCGGGGGCAACGGGGGGGGCGGGGCAGAGACGCAGTATTTT.

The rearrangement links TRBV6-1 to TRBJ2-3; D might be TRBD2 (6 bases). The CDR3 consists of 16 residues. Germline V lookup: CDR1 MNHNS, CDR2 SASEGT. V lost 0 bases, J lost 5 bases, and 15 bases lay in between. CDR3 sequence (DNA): TGTGCCAGCAGTGAAGCGGGGGGACGGGGGAAAGATACGCAGTATTTT. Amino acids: CASSEAGGRGKDTQYF.

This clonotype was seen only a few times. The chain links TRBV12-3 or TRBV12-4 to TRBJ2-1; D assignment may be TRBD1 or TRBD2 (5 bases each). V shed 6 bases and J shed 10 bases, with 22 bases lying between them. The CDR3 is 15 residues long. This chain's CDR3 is CASRHEGSPPYEQFF. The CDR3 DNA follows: TGTGCCAGCAGGCACGAGGGGTCCCCTCCCTACGAGCAGTTCTTC.

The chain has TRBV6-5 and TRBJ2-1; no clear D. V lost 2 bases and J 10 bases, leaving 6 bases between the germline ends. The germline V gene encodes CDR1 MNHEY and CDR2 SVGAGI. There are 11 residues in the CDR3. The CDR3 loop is CASSYGREQFF. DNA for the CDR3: TGTGCCAGCAGTTACGGGCGGGAGCAGTTCTTC.

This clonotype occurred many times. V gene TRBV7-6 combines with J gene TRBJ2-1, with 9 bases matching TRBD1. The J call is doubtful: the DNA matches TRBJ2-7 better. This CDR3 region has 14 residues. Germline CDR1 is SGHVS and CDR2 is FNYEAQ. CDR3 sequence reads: CASSTRQGGYEQYF. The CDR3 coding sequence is TGTGCCAGCAGCACCCGACAGGGGGGGTACGAGCAGTACTTC.

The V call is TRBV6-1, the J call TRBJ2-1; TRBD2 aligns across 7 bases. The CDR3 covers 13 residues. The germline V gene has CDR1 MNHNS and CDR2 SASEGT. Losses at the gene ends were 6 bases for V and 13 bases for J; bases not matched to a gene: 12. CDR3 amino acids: CASSGGGVETQFF. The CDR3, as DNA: TGTGCCAGCAGCGGGGGAGGGGTGGAGACCCAGTTCTTC.